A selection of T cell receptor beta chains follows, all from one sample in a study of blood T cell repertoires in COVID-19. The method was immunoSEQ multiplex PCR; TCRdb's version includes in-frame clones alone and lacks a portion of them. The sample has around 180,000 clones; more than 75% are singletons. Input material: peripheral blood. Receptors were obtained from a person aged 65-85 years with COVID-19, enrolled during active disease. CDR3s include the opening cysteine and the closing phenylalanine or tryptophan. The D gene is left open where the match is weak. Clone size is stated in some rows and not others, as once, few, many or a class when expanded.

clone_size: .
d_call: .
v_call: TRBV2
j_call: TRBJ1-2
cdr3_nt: TGTGCCAGCAGTAGGGGGACCCCGAAGGGCTACACCTTC
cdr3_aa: CASSRGTPKGYTF

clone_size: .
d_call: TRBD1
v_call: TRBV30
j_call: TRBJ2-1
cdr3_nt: TGTGCCTGGAAAAGGGTATCGTGGGACAGGGGCTACAATGAGCAGTTCTTC
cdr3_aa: CAWKRVSWDRGYNEQFF

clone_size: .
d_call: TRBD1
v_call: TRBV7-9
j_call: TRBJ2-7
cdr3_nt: TGTGCCAGCAGCGCCCCCCCACAGGGGACCTACGAGCAGTACTTC
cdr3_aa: CASSAPPQGTYEQYF

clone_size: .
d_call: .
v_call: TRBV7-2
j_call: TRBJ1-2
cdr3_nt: TGTGCCAGCAGCACCCCGCAGGGGAGCAATGGCTACACCTTC
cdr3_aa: CASSTPQGSNGYTF

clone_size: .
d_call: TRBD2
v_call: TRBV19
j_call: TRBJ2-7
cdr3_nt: TGTGCCAGTAGTATAGATCTTAAGAGCGGGACCTACGAGCAGTACTTC
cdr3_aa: CASSIDLKSGTYEQYF

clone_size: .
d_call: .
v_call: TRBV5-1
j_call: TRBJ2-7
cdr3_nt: TGCGCCAGCAGCTCCTATACTTCTACGGGGTCCTACGAGCAGTACTTC
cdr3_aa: CASSSYTSTGSYEQYF

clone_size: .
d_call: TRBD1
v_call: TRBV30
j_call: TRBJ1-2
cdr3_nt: TGTGCCTGGAGAAGGGACAGACAAAACTATGGCTACACCTTC
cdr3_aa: CAWRRDRQNYGYTF

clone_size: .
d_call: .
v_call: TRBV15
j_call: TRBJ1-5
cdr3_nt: TGTGCCACCAGCAGAGATATGAGGGTATCAGTCCTTCAGCCCCAGCATTTT
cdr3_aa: CATSRDMRVSVLQPQHF

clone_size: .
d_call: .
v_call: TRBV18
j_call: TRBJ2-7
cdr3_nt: TGTGCCAGCTCACCCTTCGACAGCTCCTACGAGCAGTACTTC
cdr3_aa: CASSPFDSSYEQYF

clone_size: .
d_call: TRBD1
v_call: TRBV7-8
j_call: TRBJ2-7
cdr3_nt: TGTGCCAGCAGCCCGCGGGACAGGGGTTACGAGCAGTACTTC
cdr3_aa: CASSPRDRGYEQYF

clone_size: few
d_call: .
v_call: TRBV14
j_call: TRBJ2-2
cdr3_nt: TGTGCCAGCAGCCAAAGGAGGCGGACTTCGAACACCGGGGAGCTGTTTTTT
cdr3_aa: CASSQRRRTSNTGELFF

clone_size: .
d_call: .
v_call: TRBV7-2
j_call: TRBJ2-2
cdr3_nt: TGTGCCAGCAGCCTTTCGGGGGACCCTCGGAGGGACACCGGGGAGCTGTTTTTT
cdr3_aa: CASSLSGDPRRDTGELFF

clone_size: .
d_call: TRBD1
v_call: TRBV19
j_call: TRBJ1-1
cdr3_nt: TGTGCCAGTAGTATGGACAGGGTAAACACTGAAGCTTTCTTT
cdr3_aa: CASSMDRVNTEAFF

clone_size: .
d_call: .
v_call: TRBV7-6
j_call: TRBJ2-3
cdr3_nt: TGTGCCAGCAGCTTAGTAGGGAGTATGAGCACAGATACGCAGTATTTT
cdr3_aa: CASSLVGSMSTDTQYF

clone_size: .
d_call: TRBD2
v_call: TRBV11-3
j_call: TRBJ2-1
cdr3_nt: TGTGCCAGCAGCTTAGGGGCTAGCGGGAGTTTTAATGAGCAGTTCTTC
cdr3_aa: CASSLGASGSFNEQFF

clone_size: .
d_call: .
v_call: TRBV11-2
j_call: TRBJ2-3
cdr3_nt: TGTGCCAGCAGCTTGTACAGGGCCCTGACAGATACGCAGTATTTT
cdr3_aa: CASSLYRALTDTQYF

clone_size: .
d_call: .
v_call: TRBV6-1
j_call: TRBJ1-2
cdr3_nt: TGTGCCAGCAATGAAGGGCACAGCTATGGCTACACCTTC
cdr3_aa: CASNEGHSYGYTF

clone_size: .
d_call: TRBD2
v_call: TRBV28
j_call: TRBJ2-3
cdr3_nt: TGTGCCACCGAACGGGGGGGCCAACTTACAGATACGCAGTATTTT
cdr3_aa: CATERGGQLTDTQYF

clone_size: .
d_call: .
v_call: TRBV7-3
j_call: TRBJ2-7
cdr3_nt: TGTGCCAGCAGCCCTGGGGGCGGGAGTAGCCCCCTTAGGGAGCAGTACTTC
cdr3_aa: CASSPGGGSSPLREQYF

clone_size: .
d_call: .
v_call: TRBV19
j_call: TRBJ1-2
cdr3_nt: TGTGCCAGTAGTATCCAGGGGAACTATGGCTACACCTTC
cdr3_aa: CASSIQGNYGYTF

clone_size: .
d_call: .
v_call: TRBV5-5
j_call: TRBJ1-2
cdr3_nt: TGTGCCAGCAGCCCCGAGGTTGTGACTCACTATGGCTACACCTTC
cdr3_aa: CASSPEVVTHYGYTF

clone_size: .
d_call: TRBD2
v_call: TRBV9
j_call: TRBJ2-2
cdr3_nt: TGTGCCAGCAGCGTAGAACTAGCGGGGGGGCCTGGCACCGGGGAGCTGTTTTTT
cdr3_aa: CASSVELAGGPGTGELFF

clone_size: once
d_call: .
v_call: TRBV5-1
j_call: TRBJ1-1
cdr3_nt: TGCGCCAGCAGCTTGGCACAGGGACGTTCTGAAGCTTTCTTT
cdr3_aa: CASSLAQGRSEAFF

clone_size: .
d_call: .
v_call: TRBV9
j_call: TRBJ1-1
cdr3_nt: TGTGCCAGCAGCGTGCGAATGGTGGAGGGGAACACTGAAGCTTTCTTT
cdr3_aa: CASSVRMVEGNTEAFF

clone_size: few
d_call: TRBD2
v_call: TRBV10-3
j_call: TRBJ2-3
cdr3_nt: TGTGCCATCAGTAAAGGACTAGCGGAGGATACGCAGTATTTT
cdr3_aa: CAISKGLAEDTQYF

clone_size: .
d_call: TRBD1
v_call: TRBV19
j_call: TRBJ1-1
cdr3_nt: TGTGCCAGTAGTTTCGGACAGGGGGCGACTGAAGCTTTCTTT
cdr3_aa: CASSFGQGATEAFF

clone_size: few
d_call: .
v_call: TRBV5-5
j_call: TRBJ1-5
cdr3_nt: TGTGCCAGCAGCTTGGGTGTTGCGGGCAATCAGCCCCAGCATTTT
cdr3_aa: CASSLGVAGNQPQHF

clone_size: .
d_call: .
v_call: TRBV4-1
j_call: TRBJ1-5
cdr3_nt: TGCGCCAGCAGCCAAGCCCTGGCGGGGGGCAATCAGCCCCAGCATTTT
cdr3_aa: CASSQALAGGNQPQHF

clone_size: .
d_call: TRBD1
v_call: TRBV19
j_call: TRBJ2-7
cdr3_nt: TGTGCCAGTAGTCGACAGGGTGGACTCTACGAGCAGTACTTC
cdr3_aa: CASSRQGGLYEQYF

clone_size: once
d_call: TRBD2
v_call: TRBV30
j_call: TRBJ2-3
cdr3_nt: TGTGCCTGGAATCAGGGACTAGCTTCAGATACGCAGTATTTT
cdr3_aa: CAWNQGLASDTQYF